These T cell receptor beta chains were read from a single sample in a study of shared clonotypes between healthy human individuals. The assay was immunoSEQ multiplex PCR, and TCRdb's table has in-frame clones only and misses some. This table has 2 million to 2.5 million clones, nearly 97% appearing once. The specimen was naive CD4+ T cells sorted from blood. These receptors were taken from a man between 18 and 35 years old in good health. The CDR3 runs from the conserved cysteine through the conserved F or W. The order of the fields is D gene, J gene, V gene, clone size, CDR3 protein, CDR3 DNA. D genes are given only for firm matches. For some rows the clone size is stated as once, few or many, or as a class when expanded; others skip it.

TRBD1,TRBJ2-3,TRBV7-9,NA,CASSLDRGSTDTQYF,TGTGCCAGCAGCTTAGACAGGGGAAGCACAGATACGCAGTATTTT
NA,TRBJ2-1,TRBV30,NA,CAWSPYNEQFF,TGTGCCTGGAGTCCCTACAATGAGCAGTTCTTC
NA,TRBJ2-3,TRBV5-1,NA,CASREGMGTDTQYF,TGCGCCAGCAGAGAAGGGATGGGCACAGATACGCAGTATTTT
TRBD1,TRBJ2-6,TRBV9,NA,CASTAGTGLSGANVLTF,TGTGCCAGCACCGCGGGGACAGGCCTTTCTGGGGCCAACGTCCTGACTTTC
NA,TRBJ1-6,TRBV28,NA,CASTLYGLLSSPLHF,TGTGCCAGCACCCTATACGGACTTCTCTCATCACCCCTCCACTTT
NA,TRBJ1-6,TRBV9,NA,CASSALGGPTNSPLHF,TGTGCCAGCAGCGCCCTCGGGGGGCCTACTAATTCACCCCTCCACTTT
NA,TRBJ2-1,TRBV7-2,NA,CASSLERGAKNEQFF,TGTGCCAGCAGCTTAGAGAGGGGGGCAAAGAATGAGCAGTTCTTC
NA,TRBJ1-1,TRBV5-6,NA,CASSSQLGLAEAFF,TGTGCCAGCAGCTCTCAGTTGGGTCTCGCTGAAGCTTTCTTT
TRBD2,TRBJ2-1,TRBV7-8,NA,CASRTSGLNEQFF,TGTGCCAGCAGGACTAGCGGGCTAAATGAGCAGTTCTTC
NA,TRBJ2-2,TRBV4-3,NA,CASTQGGNTGELFF,TGCGCCAGCACCCAAGGAGGGAACACCGGGGAGCTGTTTTTT
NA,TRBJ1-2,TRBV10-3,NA,CAISDRTGNYGYTF,TGTGCCATCAGTGATAGGACGGGCAACTATGGCTACACCTTC
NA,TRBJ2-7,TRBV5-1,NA,CASSLQPNYEQYF,TGCGCCAGCAGCCTTCAGCCAAATTACGAGCAGTACTTC
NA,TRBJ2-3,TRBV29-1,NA,CSVGGGVDTQYF,TGCAGCGTTGGGGGCGGGGTGGATACGCAGTATTTT
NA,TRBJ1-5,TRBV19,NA,CASSFPTVNSNQPQHF,TGTGCCAGTAGTTTCCCGACAGTGAATAGCAATCAGCCCCAGCATTTT
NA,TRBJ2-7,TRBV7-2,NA,CASSRQALYEQYF,TGTGCCAGCAGTAGGCAGGCCCTATACGAGCAGTACTTC
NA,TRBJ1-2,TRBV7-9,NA,CASSLGGHSDGYTF,TGTGCCAGCAGCTTAGGGGGACATTCGGATGGCTACACCTTC
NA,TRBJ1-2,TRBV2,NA,CASTPGVSGGYTF,TGTGCCAGCACACCGGGAGTCTCAGGGGGCTACACCTTC
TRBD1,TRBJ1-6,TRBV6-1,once,CASSVSSDRALYNSPLHF,TGTGCCAGCAGTGTCTCCTCGGACAGGGCCCTCTATAATTCACCCCTCCACTTT
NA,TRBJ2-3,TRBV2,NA,CASNRVRSTDTQYF,TGTGCCAGCAATCGAGTCCGTAGCACAGATACGCAGTATTTT
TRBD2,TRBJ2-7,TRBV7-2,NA,CASSSRTSASSYEQYF,TGTGCCAGCAGCAGCAGGACTAGCGCGAGCTCCTACGAGCAGTACTTC
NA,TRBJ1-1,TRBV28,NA,CASSLRLGTEAFF,TGTGCCAGCAGTTTAAGATTGGGCACTGAAGCTTTCTTT
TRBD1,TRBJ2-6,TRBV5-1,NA,CASSLTGVGANVLTF,TGCGCCAGCAGCTTAACAGGGGTTGGGGCCAACGTCCTGACTTTC
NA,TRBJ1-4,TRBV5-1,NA,CASSPAPGNEKLFF,TGCGCCAGCAGCCCGGCCCCGGGGAATGAAAAACTGTTTTTT
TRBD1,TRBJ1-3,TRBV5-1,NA,CASSASGTGGHTIYF,TGCGCCAGCAGCGCTTCTGGGACAGGAGGACACACCATATATTTT
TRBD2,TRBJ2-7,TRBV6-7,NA,CASSYPSGSSYEQYF,TGTGCCAGCAGTTACCCTAGCGGGTCATCCTACGAGCAGTACTTC
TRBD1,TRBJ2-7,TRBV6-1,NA,CASSEVQGGRYEQYF,TGTGCCAGCAGTGAAGTACAGGGGGGTAGGTACGAGCAGTACTTC